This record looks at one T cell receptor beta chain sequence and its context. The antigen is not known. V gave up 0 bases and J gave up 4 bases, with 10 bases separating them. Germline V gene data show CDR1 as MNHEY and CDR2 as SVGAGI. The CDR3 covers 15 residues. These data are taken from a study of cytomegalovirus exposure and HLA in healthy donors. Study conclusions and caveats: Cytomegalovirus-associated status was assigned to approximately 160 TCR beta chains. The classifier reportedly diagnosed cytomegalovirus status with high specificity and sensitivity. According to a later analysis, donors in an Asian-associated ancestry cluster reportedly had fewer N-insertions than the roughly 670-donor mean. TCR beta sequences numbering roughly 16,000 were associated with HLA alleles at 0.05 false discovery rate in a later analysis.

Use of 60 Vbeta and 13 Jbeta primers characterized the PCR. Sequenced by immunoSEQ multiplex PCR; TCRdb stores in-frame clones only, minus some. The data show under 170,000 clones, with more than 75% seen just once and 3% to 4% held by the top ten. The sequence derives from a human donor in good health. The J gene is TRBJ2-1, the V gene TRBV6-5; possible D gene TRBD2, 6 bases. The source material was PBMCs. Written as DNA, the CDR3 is TGTGCCAGCAGTTACTCGCGGAGCGGGTACAATGAGCAGTTCTTC. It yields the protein CASSYSRSGYNEQFF.